This TCR beta chain derives from a study of blood T cell repertoires in COVID-19. Study at large: Samples came from the United States, Italy and Spain, spanning acute and convalescent COVID-19. PBMCs, B-cell-depleted T cells, or T cells provided the cDNA or gDNA that made up the material.

Original analysis: Estimation of nucleated cell counts was performed using reference gene primer amplification. The table came from immunoSEQ multiplex PCR; TCRdb's copy has only in-frame clones and leaves some out. V and J calls and clone size follow that table, whereas D and trimming were derived from the DNA. The profile covers around 250,000 clones, with 75% to 90% appearing a single time and about 2% taken by the ten largest. The sequence came from a man younger than 45 who had recovered from COVID-19. The specimen sequenced was peripheral blood.

The CDR3 bases are TGTGCCAGCAGTCCTTACAGGGGAAGCCCATCGAACACTGAAGCTTTCTTT. This translates into CASSPYRGSPSNTEAFF. The chain links TRBV27 to TRBJ1-1, with TRBD1 identical over 7 bases. From germline, CDR1 is MNHEY and CDR2 SMNVEV (reference sequence). The CDR3 length is 17 residues. J was trimmed by 1 base and V by 5 bases; bases with no gene match: 13.